Described below is a single TCR beta chain sequence and its context. Profiled with immunoSEQ multiplex PCR; TCRdb holds only in-frame clones, not every one. This table holds tens of thousands of clones, 70% to 85% found once. The data stem from a study of blood T cell repertoires in COVID-19. V shed 0 bases and J 9 bases; nucleotides not matched to a gene: 3. Germline-derived CDR1 and CDR2 are SGHNT and YYREEE (reference sequence). The CDR3 totals 14 residues. The sequenced material came from peripheral blood. This clonotype originated in a man between 70 and 80 years old with acute or convalescent COVID-19. V is TRBV5-4 and J is TRBJ2-1; 10 positions match TRBD2. The CDR3: CASSLGLAGFEQFF. Written as DNA, the CDR3 is TGTGCCAGCAGCTTGGGACTAGCGGGCTTTGAGCAGTTCTTC. The whole variable domain, filled in from reference TRBV5-4 and TRBJ2-1, reads ETGVTQSPTHLIKTRGQQVTLRCSSQSGHNTVSWYQQALGQGPQFIFQYYREEENGRGNFPPRFSGLQFPNYSSELNVNALELDDSALYLCASSLGLAGFEQFFGPGTRLTVL.